This record covers a single T cell receptor (beta chain). Original processing methods: Amplification from reference gene primers served as the basis for estimated nucleated cell counts. Some clones are missing from TCRdb's copy, which holds only in-frame ones; the method was immunoSEQ multiplex PCR. That table supplies the V and J calls and clone size; D and trimming were determined from the DNA. Here the sample spans tens of thousands of clones, about nine tenths being singletons. This sample is drawn from a study of blood T cell repertoires in COVID-19. The wider study: Researchers got acute and convalescent COVID-19 samples from the United States, Italy and Spain. Sources were T cells, B-cell-depleted T cells, or PBMCs; the material itself was cDNA or gDNA.

The length of the CDR3 is 14 residues. Germline CDR1 and CDR2: LNHDA and SQIVND (reference sequence). Trimming removed 3 bases at V and 4 bases at J, with 9 bases between. The V call is TRBV19, the J call TRBJ2-2; D is uncertain. The sample taken for sequencing was peripheral blood. This sequence was found in a human donor in a cohort sampled during active COVID-19. The CDR3 sequence: CASSILQSTGELFF. The CDR3 coding sequence is TGTGCCAGTAGTATTTTACAGAGCACCGGGGAGCTGTTTTTT.